This is a list of T cell receptor beta chains from one sample in a study of blood T cell repertoires in COVID-19. Profiling relied on immunoSEQ multiplex PCR, and the TCRdb table lists in-frame clones only, not all of them. The sample lists under 75,000 clones, 75% to 85% occurring once. The sample taken for sequencing was peripheral blood. The source of these receptors is a man aged 60 to 75 with acute or convalescent COVID-19. The conserved cysteine and the conserved F or W are not part of the CDR3 here. Clone size appears in some rows only: once, few, many, or a class for an expanded clone.

-	TRBJ1-1	TRBV19	ASSVGGGNTEAF
-	TRBJ1-5	TRBV6-5	ASRTGGYQPQH
-	TRBJ1-4	TRBV29-1	SEQVGEKLF
-	TRBJ2-3	TRBV5-1	ASSLGTSGGFSTDTQY
-	TRBJ2-7	TRBV4-2	ASSQDLRLSYEQY
-	TRBJ2-5	TRBV5-4	ASSPTSGGAGETQY
once	TRBJ2-3	TRBV7-6	ASSQRGLATTDTQY
-	TRBJ1-2	TRBV19	ASSNDRRGYT
once	TRBJ2-7	TRBV5-1	ASSLIGTGNEQY
-	TRBJ1-1	TRBV19	ASSLNTEAF
-	TRBJ2-1	TRBV2	ASSEWLGAQF
-	TRBJ1-3	TRBV18	ASSPDRPGGGNTIY
-	TRBJ1-5	TRBV2	ASSDGQGSQPQH
-	TRBJ2-2	TRBV3-1/TRBV3-2	ASSPTGGSNTGELF
-	TRBJ2-7	TRBV4-1	ASSQIRGYEQY
few	TRBJ2-3	TRBV24-1	ATSDLGGPLTTDTQY
-	TRBJ1-3	TRBV29-1	SVVGTAADSGNTIY
-	TRBJ1-2	TRBV6-1	ASRPRQGDVYGYT
-	TRBJ2-1	TRBV7-8	ASSLPTLAGYEQF
-	TRBJ2-7	TRBV7-2	ASSLAAGQGLYEQY
few	TRBJ1-1	TRBV28	ASSLLDMNTEAF
once	TRBJ2-3	TRBV6-5	ASSHREITDTQY
few	TRBJ2-7	TRBV6-5	ASADGQPSYEQY
-	TRBJ1-2	TRBV12-3/TRBV12-4	ASSFTGVYGYT
-	TRBJ1-5	TRBV15	ATSRPTGPQH
few	TRBJ1-6	TRBV19	ASSPEGRTGNSPLH
-	TRBJ1-3	TRBV9	ASSAGEGEAGNTIY
few	TRBJ2-7	TRBV30	AWSGVSYEQY
-	TRBJ1-2	TRBV9	ASSGTGIRGNGYT